This record looks at one T cell receptor beta chain sequence and its context. No antigen is known for it. The source of the sample is a study of cytomegalovirus exposure and HLA in healthy donors. Study results and limitations: The study flagged approximately 180 TCR beta chains as cytomegalovirus-associated.

This CDR3 is built from 15 residues. Trimming took 6 bases from V and 3 from J; bases not matched to a gene: 10. Germline V gene data show CDR1 as SQVTM and CDR2 as ANQGSEA. With 60 Vbeta and 13 Jbeta primers, the PCR was carried out. This table comes from immunoSEQ multiplex PCR, and its TCRdb copy is limited to in-frame clones, with some not included. The sample consists of roughly 110,000 clones, 70% to 80% of them appearing once. The receptor was derived from a man in his sixties in good health and CMV-seronegative. This rearrangement joins TRBV29-1 to TRBJ2-1; 8 positions agree with TRBD1. The sample taken for sequencing was PBMCs. CDR3 DNA sequence: TGCAGCGTGGGAATGGACAGGGTGGTCTACAATGAGCAGTTCTTC. It is translated as CSVGMDRVVYNEQFF.